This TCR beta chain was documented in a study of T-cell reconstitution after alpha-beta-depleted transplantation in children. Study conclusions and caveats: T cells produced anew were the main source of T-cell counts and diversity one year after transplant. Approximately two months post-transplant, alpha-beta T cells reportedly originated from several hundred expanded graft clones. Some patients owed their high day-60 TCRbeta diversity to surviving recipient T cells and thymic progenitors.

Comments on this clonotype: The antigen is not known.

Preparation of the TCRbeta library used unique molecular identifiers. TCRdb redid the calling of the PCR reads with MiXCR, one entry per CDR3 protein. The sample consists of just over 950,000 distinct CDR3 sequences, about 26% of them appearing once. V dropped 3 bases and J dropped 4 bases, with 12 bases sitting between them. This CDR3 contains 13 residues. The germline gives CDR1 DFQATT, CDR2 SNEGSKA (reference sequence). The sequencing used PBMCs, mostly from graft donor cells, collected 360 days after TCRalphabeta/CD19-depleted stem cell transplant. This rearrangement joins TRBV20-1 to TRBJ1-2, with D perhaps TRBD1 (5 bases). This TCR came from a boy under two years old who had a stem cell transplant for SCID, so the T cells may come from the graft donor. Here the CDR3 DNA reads TGCAGTGCTAGGGGAGGGGTGTTCTATGGCTACACCTTC. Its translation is CSARGGVFYGYTF.